This T cell receptor beta chain was sequenced during a study of long-term antiretroviral therapy in people with HIV. The immunoSEQ assay was v3.0, run at survey level. TCRdb keeps only in-frame clones here, not all; method: immunoSEQ multiplex PCR. This sample has around 36,000 clones, with about four fifths found just once. V was pared by 5 bases and J by 5 bases, with 4 bases of the junction left unmatched. CDR1 SGHTA and CDR2 FQGNSA come from the germline V gene. The CDR3 loop spans 13 amino acids. The chain combines TRBV7-2 with TRBJ2-7, with 9 bases fitting TRBD1. The TCR sequence derives from a man aged 50-59 years with HIV. The sample consisted of unsorted PBMCs, taken 3 years after starting antiretroviral therapy. The CDR3 here is CASSTWTGDEQYF. CDR3 in DNA: TGTGCCAGCAGCACCTGGACAGGGGACGAGCAGTACTTC. The whole variable domain, remainder taken from reference TRBV7-2 and TRBJ2-7, is GAGVSQSPSNKVTEKGKDVELRCDPISGHTALYWYRQSLGQGLEFLIYFQGNSAPDKSGLPSDRFSAERTGGSVSTLTIQRTQQEDSAVYLCASSTWTGDEQYFGPGTRLTVT.